The rows below give T cell receptor beta chains drawn from one sample of a study of blood T cell repertoires in COVID-19. The method was immunoSEQ multiplex PCR; TCRdb's version includes in-frame clones alone and lacks a portion of them. Of tens of thousands of clones in the sample, over 55% were seen once. The material sequenced was peripheral blood. These receptors came from a woman aged 80 or over with acute or convalescent COVID-19. Both conserved end residues are part of each CDR3. D genes are given only for firm matches.

len | j_gene | d_gene | v_gene | CDR3aa
11 | TRBJ2-7 | - | TRBV6-6 | CASSAEGEQYF
12 | TRBJ2-4 | - | TRBV2 | CASSQAKNIQYF
15 | TRBJ1-2 | TRBD1 | TRBV7-3 | CASSSGTGGAFGYTF
15 | TRBJ1-1 | TRBD1 | TRBV7-9 | CASSSWDSLNTEAFF
15 | TRBJ1-4 | - | TRBV2 | CASSELGGGHEKLFF
16 | TRBJ2-3 | TRBD1 | TRBV5-1 | CASSFLRGQGTDTQYF
12 | TRBJ1-1 | - | TRBV2 | CASSDPSKEAFF
16 | TRBJ2-2 | TRBD1 | TRBV11-2 | CASSSRTGENTGELFF
16 | TRBJ2-5 | TRBD2 | TRBV3-1/TRBV3-2 | CASSQVVIAGEETQYF
13 | TRBJ2-2 | TRBD1 | TRBV18 | CASQGQATGELFF
14 | TRBJ1-6 | - | TRBV7-2 | CASSPSSYNSPLHF
14 | TRBJ1-6 | - | TRBV29-1 | CSARRGGPDSPLHF
15 | TRBJ2-2 | - | TRBV7-6 | CASSPQGGNTGELFF
13 | TRBJ1-1 | - | TRBV4-1 | CASSQGGLTEAFF
16 | TRBJ2-1 | - | TRBV3-1/TRBV3-2 | CASSHTGGGRYNEQFF
15 | TRBJ2-7 | - | TRBV4-1 | CASSQDVRGVYEQYF
15 | TRBJ2-7 | TRBD1 | TRBV9 | CASSVGTGPPYEQYF
12 | TRBJ2-3 | - | TRBV3-1/TRBV3-2 | CASSQAGYTQYF
14 | TRBJ1-3 | - | TRBV19 | CASSTTSFGNTIYF